This TCR beta chain is drawn from a study of cytomegalovirus exposure and HLA in healthy donors. Study-wide points: As was reported, the classifier diagnosed cytomegalovirus status with high specificity and sensitivity.

This CDR3 contains 14 residues. Trimming took 4 bases from V and 4 from J; bases not matched to a gene: 6. CDR1 is SGHRS and CDR2 is YFSETQ in the germline V gene. As regards this clone: Its antigen is not identified.

Researchers ran the PCR with 60 Vbeta and 13 Jbeta primers. Only in-frame clones appear in the TCRdb table, and some are missing; sequencing was by immunoSEQ multiplex PCR. The sample has under 300,000 clones; approximately 82% are singletons. Material: PBMCs. This sequence joins TRBV5-1 and TRBJ1-2, with 8 bases lining up with TRBD1. This receptor was taken from a woman aged 60 to 75 in good health and CMV-seropositive. DNA of the CDR3: TGCGCCAGCAGCCTTGACAGGGGCGTCTATGGCTACACCTTC. Protein: CASSLDRGVYGYTF.